The T cell receptor beta chain under discussion was sequenced for a study of cytomegalovirus exposure and HLA in healthy donors. Germline lookup yields CDR1 MNHNS and CDR2 SASEGT. V was shortened by 3 bases and J by 2 bases, with 11 bases between the two germline ends. This CDR3 contains 14 residues. Study-wide points: The authors excluded some V segments, including TRBV6-2 and TRBV6-3, as indistinguishable. When presence/absence was analysed, sequencing depth was taken to be roughly uniform across donors.

The primer mix had 60 Vbeta and 13 Jbeta primers. Profiled with immunoSEQ multiplex PCR; TCRdb holds only in-frame clones, not every one. The sample includes roughly 170,000 clones, 70% to 80% of them seen just once. As for this clone: Its antigen is as yet unknown.

The chain uses TRBV6-1 and TRBJ2-7, with D tentatively TRBD2 (5 bases). What was sequenced was PBMCs. This clonotype originated in a female donor in good health and CMV-seronegative. The CDR3 loop is CASSEASKTYEQYF. The CDR3 nucleotides read TGTGCCAGCAGTGAGGCTAGCAAGACCTACGAGCAGTACTTC.